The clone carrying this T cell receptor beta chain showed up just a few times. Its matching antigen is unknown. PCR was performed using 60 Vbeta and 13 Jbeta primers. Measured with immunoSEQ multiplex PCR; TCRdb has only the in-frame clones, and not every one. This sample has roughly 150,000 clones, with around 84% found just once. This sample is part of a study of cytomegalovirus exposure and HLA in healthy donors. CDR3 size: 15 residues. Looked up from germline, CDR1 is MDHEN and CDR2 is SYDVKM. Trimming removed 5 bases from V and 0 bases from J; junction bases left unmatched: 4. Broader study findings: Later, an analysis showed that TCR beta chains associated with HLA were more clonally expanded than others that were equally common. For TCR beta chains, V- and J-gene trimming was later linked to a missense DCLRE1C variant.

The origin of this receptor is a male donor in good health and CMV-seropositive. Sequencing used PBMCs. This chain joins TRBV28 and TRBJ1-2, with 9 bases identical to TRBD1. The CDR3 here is CASSRGTGTNYGYTF. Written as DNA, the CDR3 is TGTGCCAGCAGTAGGGGGACAGGGACTAACTATGGCTACACCTTC.